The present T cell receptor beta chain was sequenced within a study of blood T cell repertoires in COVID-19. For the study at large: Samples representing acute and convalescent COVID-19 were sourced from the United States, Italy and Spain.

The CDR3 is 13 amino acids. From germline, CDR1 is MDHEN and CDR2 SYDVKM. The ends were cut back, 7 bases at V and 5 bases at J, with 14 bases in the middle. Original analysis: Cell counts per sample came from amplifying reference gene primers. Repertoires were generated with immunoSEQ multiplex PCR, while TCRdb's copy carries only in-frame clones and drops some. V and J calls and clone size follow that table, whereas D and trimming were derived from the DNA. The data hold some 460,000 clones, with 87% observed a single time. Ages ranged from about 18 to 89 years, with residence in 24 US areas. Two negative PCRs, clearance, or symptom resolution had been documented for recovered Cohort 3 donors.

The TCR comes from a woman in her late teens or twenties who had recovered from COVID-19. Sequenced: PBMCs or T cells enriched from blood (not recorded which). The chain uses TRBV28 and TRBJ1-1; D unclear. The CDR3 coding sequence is TGTGCCAGCACTCCGACGGGTCGTACTGAAGCTTTCTTT. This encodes CASTPTGRTEAFF.